The entry that follows covers one T cell receptor (beta chain) sequence. No antigen is known for it. This specimen comes from a study of CXCR3-negative and CXCR3-positive naive CD8 T cells. The CDR3 covers 13 residues. Germline V lookup: CDR1 MNHNS, CDR2 SASEGT. General study points: Within a donor, both naive subsets shared TRBV-TRBJ usage, unlike memory cells. Cryopreservation partially lowered CXCR3 expression, so most assays used fresh PBMCs. TRB CDR3 properties indicated TCR strength, while surface CD5 was similar across naive subsets. More hydrophobic TRB CDR3s occurred in CXCR3-positive than in CXCR3-negative naive cells.

In triplicate, each CD8+ T cell subset was sorted at 250,000 to 300,000 cells per replicate. TRB cDNA was prepared as libraries by UMI-labeled 5' RACE. After re-calling the 5' RACE reads, TCRdb lists one entry per CDR3 protein, DNA absent. The ten top clones account for approximately 0.5%, within a sample of tens of thousands of distinct CDR3 sequences. Material for sequencing was naive CXCR3+ CD8+ T cells from blood. The subset was: CD45RO-CCR7+CD27+CD95- naive CD8+ T cells expressing CXCR3 (TNR3+). This clonotype was sampled from a human donor in good health. Some clones in this sample may be carry-over from other donors' samples. This sequence joins TRBV6-1 and TRBJ2-7; TCRdb designates TRBD1, a call that cannot be tested without DNA. The CDR3 reads CASSESPGREQYF.